The T cell receptor (beta chain) under discussion was sequenced for a study of blood T cells in healthy people across ages (dated by TCRdb to the mid-2010s). With respect to the entire study: Template switching captured roughly one uniquely barcoded TCR beta cDNA molecule per two T cells in model experiments. To track age-related changes in TCR beta repertoire diversity, the study relied on deep sequencing normalized with unique cDNA molecular identifiers. Donors were grouped into four age groups: young (average approximately 15 years), middle-aged (roughly 38), aged (around 60) and long-lived (about 90). To avoid experimental bias, donors of different ages were spread randomly across the sequencing lanes. The study analyzed two additional independent replicas of 1 million unique cDNA reads from the same blood draw for two donors, one aged 18 to 30 and one aged 80 or older.

At the junction V is shortened by 5 bases and J by 3 bases, with 13 bases in between. The cysteine opens and the phenylalanine closes a CDR3 of 14 amino acids. The sequence is cut down to CDR3 DNA, 42 bases in frame from base 1. Libraries were made using 5' RACE. These reads were obtained on an Illumina HiSeq 2500. The second PCR ran for roughly 7 to 12 cycles and used a J-beta primer mix along with a sample-barcoded 5' primer. A unique molecular identifier was introduced onto each TCR beta cDNA molecule by a template-switch 5' adaptor carrying 12 random nucleotides. Each sample yielded at least 2.5 million CDR3-containing paired-end reads. First-strand cDNA synthesis was performed from all RNA using the Mint cDNA synthesis kit, with priming by a TRBC-specific oligonucleotide. Following uracil-DNA glycosylase treatment, all cDNA underwent a first 18-cycle PCR with the universal primers M1SS and BC2_uni_R. In the authors' own workflow: Each sample was normalized by randomly selecting 1 million high-quality reads, each carrying a distinct molecular identifier. Reads sharing molecular identifiers were discarded rather than binned into consensus sequences. MiTCR, set to a Q25 quality threshold and the strictest error-elimination algorithm, was used for CDR3 identification, clonotype clustering and error correction. Lower-bound total TCR beta diversity was estimated with a nonparametric unseen species model using Euler transformation. TCRdb trimmed public reads at Q25 via fastp, called clones via MiXCR and kept in-frame beta chains. Each CDR3 protein gets just one entry, which takes the most common genes and DNA from the rows behind it. These V and J calls derive from TCRdb rather than the authors' analysis. This sample has about 1.8 million distinct CDR3 sequences in its table, and 49% of those were observed once. The top ten clonotypes cover 2.1% of the sample.

The full study reports these points: Estimates of total diversity from one million sequenced T cells were regarded as lower bounds and underestimates. A strong correlation was found between observed TCR beta diversity and the percentage of naive T cells measured by flow cytometry. Bulk unsorted PBMC profiling prevented conclusive comparison of naive and antigen-experienced compartments. Observed TCR beta diversity per million T cells fell roughly linearly with age, and a significant reduction was already apparent by age about 36. Compared with the aged group, the long-lived group had more naive CD4+ T cells, fewer expanded clones and increased TCR diversity, a pattern suggesting age selection. Donor CMV infection status was unknown, potentially confounding age-related changes in expanded clonotypes.

The donors were a few dozen Caucasian individuals from Russia, aged 6 to 90 years, who were systemically healthy. Each donor gave about 11 milliliters of peripheral blood, drawn into EDTA-treated Vacutainer tubes. PBMCs were isolated by Ficoll-Paque density-gradient centrifugation, with at least 7 million obtained per sample. Total RNA, at least 5 micrograms per sample, was extracted from PBMCs with Trizol reagent. Naive CD45RAhigh/CD27high T cell percentages were measured by flow cytometry on a PBMC aliquot from every donor. Regarding this clonotype: Its antigen is not yet known. No clone much larger than this one lies a single base away; base qualities are absent.

This clonotype was sampled from a woman aged 40 to 50 in good health. Sequencing used blood. Recombination connected TRBV12-3 or TRBV12-4 to TRBJ1-1; perhaps TRBD1 is the D gene, with 5 bases matching. The DNA sequence is as follows: TGTGCCAGCAGTAACATCCGAGGGGACACTGAAGCTTTCTTT. This encodes CASSNIRGDTEAFF.